Listed here are 29 T cell receptor beta chains from one sample, sequenced in a study of shared clonotypes between healthy human individuals. The assay was immunoSEQ multiplex PCR, and TCRdb's table has in-frame clones only and misses some. The sample records 450,000 to 500,000 clones, approximately 78% being singletons. Sequenced input: PBMCs. These TCRs come from a woman in her thirties or forties in good health. Some clones in this sample may be carry-over from other donors' samples.

The chain carries TRBV11-2 and TRBJ2-5; no firm D call. CDR3 length: 15 residues. With 4 bases removed from V and 2 bases from J, the gap between germline ends came to 14 bases. CDR1 SGHAT and CDR2 FQNNGV come from the germline V gene. This CDR3 reads CASSSTSYPQETQYF. The CDR3 nucleotides are TGTGCCAGCAGCTCCACGTCGTACCCGCAAGAGACCCAGTACTTC.

The CDR3 reads CASSEGRGIPYNEQFF. CDR3 in DNA: TGTGCCAGCAGTGAAGGAAGAGGGATCCCCTACAATGAGCAGTTCTTC. The chain is built from TRBV6-1 and TRBJ2-1, with D possibly TRBD2 on 5 matching bases. V gave up 1 base and J gave up 2 bases, with 12 bases separating them. CDR1 and CDR2 from the germline V gene are MNHNS and SASEGT. The CDR3 covers 16 residues.

This clone was recorded once. It differs at one base from a far larger clone, so likely a read error. The gene calls are TRBV4-3 and TRBJ2-3, with 8 bases that match TRBD2. Germline V gene sequence: CDR1 LGHNA, CDR2 YSLEER. The CDR3 covers 14 residues. CDR3 residues: CASSQGLEADTQCF. Here the CDR3 DNA reads TGCGCCAGCAGCCAGGGACTAGAGGCAGATACGCAGTGTTTT.

This clone has a handful of counts. The chain joins TRBV19 to TRBJ1-1; TRBD1 matches 9 bases. J lost 0 bases, V lost 5 bases, and 4 bases had no gene match. The CDR3 has 15 amino acids. The germline V gene encodes CDR1 LNHDA and CDR2 SQIVND (reference sequence). As DNA, the CDR3 is TGTGCCAGTAGTCCCAGGACAGGGGTGAACACTGAAGCTTTCTTT. This gives the protein CASSPRTGVNTEAFF.

This clone has only one observation. The chain links TRBV28 to TRBJ1-4; D uncertain. Per the germline V gene, CDR1 is MDHEN and CDR2 is SYDVKM. V was cut by 2 bases and J by 0 bases, with 1 base left in between. This CDR3 spans 13 amino acids. The CDR3 is CASSLPTNEKLFF. The CDR3 region has the DNA TGTGCCAGCAGTTTACCAACTAATGAAAAACTGTTTTTT. Based on the CDR3 plus reference TRBV28 and TRBJ1-4, the full variable domain is DVKVTQSSRYLVKRTGEKVFLECVQDMDHENMFWYRQDPGLGLRLIYFSYDVKMKEKGDIPEGYSVSREKKERFSLILESASTNQTSMYLCASSLPTNEKLFFGSGTQLSVL.

This clone has a handful of counts. The J gene is TRBJ1-1, the V gene TRBV28, with D maybe TRBD1 (5 bases). V was clipped by 5 bases and J by 1 base, with 11 bases between them. Looked up from germline, CDR1 is MDHEN and CDR2 is SYDVKM. The CDR3 has 14 amino acids. In DNA form, the CDR3 reads TGTGCCAGCAGTGCTTCAGGGAGGAACACTGAAGCTTTCTTT. This encodes CASSASGRNTEAFF.

The chain joins TRBV7-2 to TRBJ2-1; maybe TRBD1 (6 bases). CDR3 length: 13 amino acids. Germline assignment: CDR1 SGHTA and CDR2 FQGNSA. The V end lost 0 bases, the J end lost 7 bases, and 7 bases lay between the germline ends. In DNA form, the CDR3 reads TGTGCCAGCAGCTTAGCGAGGGGGAATGAGCAGTTCTTC. Its translation is CASSLARGNEQFF.

The chain combines TRBV6-1 with TRBJ2-4; TRBD1 might be the D (5 bases). V dropped 3 bases and J dropped 3 bases, with 18 bases sitting between them. This CDR3 has 17 amino acids. Germline V gene lookup returns CDR1 MNHNS and CDR2 SASEGT. The CDR3 here is CASSEPPGNRLKNIQYF. As DNA, the CDR3 is TGTGCCAGCAGTGAGCCCCCCGGTAACAGGCTCAAAAACATTCAGTACTTC.

This sequence joins TRBV5-1 and TRBJ2-1, with TRBD1 matching over 12 bases. CDR1 is SGHRS and CDR2 is YFSETQ in the germline V gene. This CDR3 comprises 16 residues. V was clipped by 2 bases and J by 2 bases; unmatched bases: 2. The CDR3 here is CASSFGTGGPYNEQFF. The CDR3 DNA follows: TGCGCCAGCAGCTTTGGGACAGGGGGCCCCTACAATGAGCAGTTCTTC.

The J gene is TRBJ2-1, the V gene TRBV9; D is perhaps TRBD2 (6 bases). With 3 bases removed from V and 3 bases from J, the gap between germline ends came to 13 bases. The germline gives CDR1 SGDLS, CDR2 YYNGEE. The CDR3 runs 15 residues. The CDR3 here is CASSGSGTYYNEQFF. The CDR3 DNA reads TGTGCCAGCAGCGGTAGCGGCACCTACTACAATGAGCAGTTCTTC.

The chain uses TRBV7-9 and TRBJ2-7; 9 bases fit TRBD1. J gave up 5 bases and V 5 bases, and 7 bases lay outside the gene matches. Germline CDR1 reads SEHNR; CDR2 reads FQNEAQ (reference sequence). The CDR3 loop spans 14 amino acids. CDR3 in amino acids: CASSVAGTGNEQYF. The CDR3 region has the DNA TGTGCCAGCAGCGTCGCCGGGACAGGGAACGAGCAGTACTTC. The variable domain in full, with the rest retrieved from reference TRBV7-9 and TRBJ2-7, is DTGVSQNPRHKITKRGQNVTFRCDPISEHNRLYWYRQTLGQGPEFLTYFQNEAQLEKSRLLSDRFSAERPKGSFSTLEIQRTEQGDSAMYLCASSVAGTGNEQYFGPGTRLTVT.

Details on this clone: The likely explanation is a read error, given a far larger clone one base away. Within the sample, other DNA sequences also encode this same CDR3. The chain couples TRBV10-3 to TRBJ1-2; 10 nucleotides line up with TRBD1. CDR3 length: 13 residues. The germline CDR1 and CDR2 sequences are ENHRY and SYGVKD. Here the CDR3 reads CAISESGQGGYTF. Written as DNA, the CDR3 is TGCGCCATCAGTGAGTCGGGACAGGGGGGCTACACCTTC.

The gene calls are TRBV27 and TRBJ2-7; D may correspond to TRBD1 or TRBD2 (6 bases each). This CDR3 comprises 15 residues. Germline assignment: CDR1 MNHEY and CDR2 SMNVEV (reference sequence). V was cut by 0 bases and J by 8 bases, with 17 bases left in between. CDR3 in amino acids: CASSLSGGPITKQYF. CDR3 sequence (DNA): TGTGCCAGCAGTTTATCGGGGGGCCCAATTACGAAGCAGTACTTC.

This clone was detected a few times. The V call is TRBV30, the J call TRBJ1-5, with D unclear. Germline V gene lookup returns CDR1 GTSNPN and CDR2 SVGIG (reference sequence). Trimming pared 5 bases from V and 1 base from J, leaving 9 bases between. There are 13 residues in the CDR3. The CDR3 bases are TGTGCCTGGGGGGTAGGAAGCAATCAGCCCCAGCATTTT. This codes for CAWGVGSNQPQHF.

In the case of this clone: A far more abundant clone sits one base away, making this likely a read error. In DNA, the CDR3 is TGTGCCAGTAGATGGGACTGGGGGGAGCAGCCCCAGCATTTT. The encoded protein is CASRWDWGEQPQHF. This rearrangement joins TRBV19 to TRBJ1-5; a weak D match, TRBD1 (5 bases). The CDR3 loop spans 14 amino acids. Per germline, CDR1 LNHDA and CDR2 SQIVND (reference sequence). V lost 6 bases and J lost 7, with 16 bases in between.

This clone was counted only a few times. The chain uses TRBV9 and TRBJ2-5, with TRBD2 matching over 7 bases. The CDR3 has 16 residues. After removal of 4 bases from V and 1 base from J, the junction contained 10 bases not matched to a gene. Germline V CDR1 and CDR2: SGDLS, YYNGEE. The CDR3 DNA follows: TGTGCCAGCAGCTCCGAGGGAGGGTCCCCCCAAGAGACCCAGTACTTC. This encodes CASSSEGGSPQETQYF.

The chain carries TRBV5-1 and TRBJ2-2; TRBD2 matches 11 bases. Germline loops: CDR1 SGHRS, CDR2 YFSETQ. The length of the CDR3 is 15 residues. Trimming cost V 6 bases and J 5 bases; bases outside gene matches: 6. The CDR3 coding sequence is TGCGCCAGCAATCTAGCGGGAGGTGCTACCGGGGAGCTGTTTTTT. Protein sequence: CASNLAGGATGELFF. The full variable domain, rest sourced from reference TRBV5-1 and TRBJ2-2, is KAGVTQTPRYLIKTRGQQVTLSCSPISGHRSVSWYQQTPGQGLQFLFEYFSETQRNKGNFPGRFSGRQFSNSRSEMNVSTLELGDSALYLCASNLAGGATGELFFGEGSRLTVL.

This clone turned up a few times. The CDR3 region is CASSPVLAGVNTGELFF. CDR3 coding DNA: TGCGCCAGCAGCCCAGTGCTAGCGGGGGTGAACACCGGGGAGCTGTTTTTT. V gene TRBV4-1 combines with J gene TRBJ2-2; 10 bases agree with TRBD2. The J segment lost 1 base and the V segment lost 4 bases, leaving 6 bases of the junction unmatched. Germline V gives CDR1 MGHRA, CDR2 YSYEKL. The CDR3 has 17 amino acids.

The rearrangement uses TRBV4-3 and TRBJ2-1; TRBD1 is a possible D gene (6 bases). This CDR3 is built from 15 residues. In germline, CDR1 is LGHNA, CDR2 YSLEER. Trimming left V 3 bases short and J 1 base short, with 10 bases between. CDR3 loop: CASSQFRGSYNEQFF. Here the CDR3 DNA reads TGCGCCAGCAGCCAGTTTAGGGGGTCCTACAATGAGCAGTTCTTC.

V and J are TRBV19 and TRBJ2-3; D not certain. Looked up from germline, CDR1 is LNHDA and CDR2 is SQIVND (reference sequence). This CDR3 is 17 amino acids long. V lost 3 bases to trimming and J lost 2 bases, with 18 bases between them. CDR3 coding DNA: TGTGCCAGTAGTATTGGCATGCCGACTGGGTACACAGATACGCAGTATTTT. Translation gives CASSIGMPTGYTDTQYF.

The table lists this clone with a few counts. The chain recombines TRBV29-1 with TRBJ1-1; 10 nucleotides match TRBD1. CDR1 is SQVTM and CDR2 is ANQGSEA in the germline V gene. The CDR3 is 12 amino acids. V gave up 3 bases and J gave up 5 bases; unmatched junction bases: 0. The CDR3 sequence: CSVEDRGTEAFF. The CDR3 coding sequence is TGCAGCGTTGAGGACAGGGGGACTGAAGCTTTCTTT.

J is TRBJ2-7 and V is TRBV19, with TRBD2 identical over 15 bases. The germline V gene encodes CDR1 LNHDA and CDR2 SQIVND (reference sequence). The CDR3 has 15 amino acids. The trim removed 9 bases at V and 4 bases at J, leaving 7 bases unmatched. The CDR3 sequence is CARPGTSGRLYEQYF. In DNA form, the CDR3 reads TGTGCCAGGCCAGGGACTAGCGGGAGGCTGTACGAGCAGTACTTC.

This clone has only a few counts. The V and J genes are TRBV2 and TRBJ2-7, with D perhaps TRBD1 (5 bases). With 4 bases removed from V and 3 bases from J, the gap between germline ends came to 10 bases. CDR3 length: 13 amino acids. Germline assignment: CDR1 SNHLY and CDR2 FYNNEI. In DNA form, the CDR3 reads TGTGCCAGCAGTGCGACAGTAGGCTACGAGCAGTACTTC. It is translated as CASSATVGYEQYF.

The chain uses TRBV7-2 and TRBJ2-1, with 9 bases matching TRBD2. This CDR3 has 15 amino acids. Germline V CDR1 and CDR2: SGHTA, FQGNSA. V shed 3 bases and J 8 bases; nucleotides not matched to a gene: 8. CDR3 nucleotide sequence: TGTGCCAGCAGCTTGAGTACTAGCGGGCCTGATGAGCAGTTCTTC. This sequence encodes CASSLSTSGPDEQFF.

In its sample, this clone was seen many times. The rearrangement uses TRBV5-1 and TRBJ2-3; D unclear. Germline V gives CDR1 SGHRS, CDR2 YFSETQ. V was pared by 4 bases and J by 6 bases, with 27 bases between. The CDR3 runs 18 residues. The CDR3 loop reads CASSNIVAGGSSSDTQYF. Here the CDR3 DNA reads TGCGCCAGCAGCAACATTGTGGCAGGCGGATCCTCATCGGATACGCAGTATTTT.

The V call is TRBV20-1, the J call TRBJ2-7; D not resolved. CDR3 size: 11 residues. V shed 1 base and J shed 3 bases, with 4 bases lying between them. The germline V gene encodes CDR1 DFQATT and CDR2 SNEGSKA (reference sequence). The CDR3 loop is CSARAVYEQYF. Here the CDR3 DNA reads TGCAGTGCTAGAGCCGTCTACGAGCAGTACTTC.

This chain joins TRBV7-2 and TRBJ2-3; 8 bases map to TRBD2. CDR3 length equals 15 residues. The junction had 6 bases not matched to a gene; V was cut back by 5 bases and J by 2 bases. Germline CDR1 SGHTA, CDR2 FQGNSA. The CDR3 sequence: CASSLTSGNTDTQYF. The CDR3 coding sequence is TGTGCCAGCAGCCTCACTAGCGGTAACACAGATACGCAGTATTTT.

The chain employs TRBV6-1 and TRBJ1-1, with unresolved D. Trimming removed 2 bases at V and 3 bases at J, with 7 bases between. CDR1 MNHNS and CDR2 SASEGT come from the germline V gene. CDR3 size: 13 residues. For the CDR3, the DNA is TGTGCCAGCAGTGAATTCGTGTACACTGAAGCTTTCTTT. Translating it yields CASSEFVYTEAFF.

The chain recombines TRBV6-4 with TRBJ1-2; 9 bases line up with TRBD1. The V gene end was trimmed by 5 bases and the J gene end by 7 bases; junction bases not matched to a gene: 8. Germline V gene data show CDR1 as MRHNA and CDR2 as SNTAGT. The CDR3 spans 14 residues. The CDR3 DNA sequence: TGTGCCAGCAGTCCCGGGACAGGGATCTTTGGCTACACCTTC. As protein: CASSPGTGIFGYTF.